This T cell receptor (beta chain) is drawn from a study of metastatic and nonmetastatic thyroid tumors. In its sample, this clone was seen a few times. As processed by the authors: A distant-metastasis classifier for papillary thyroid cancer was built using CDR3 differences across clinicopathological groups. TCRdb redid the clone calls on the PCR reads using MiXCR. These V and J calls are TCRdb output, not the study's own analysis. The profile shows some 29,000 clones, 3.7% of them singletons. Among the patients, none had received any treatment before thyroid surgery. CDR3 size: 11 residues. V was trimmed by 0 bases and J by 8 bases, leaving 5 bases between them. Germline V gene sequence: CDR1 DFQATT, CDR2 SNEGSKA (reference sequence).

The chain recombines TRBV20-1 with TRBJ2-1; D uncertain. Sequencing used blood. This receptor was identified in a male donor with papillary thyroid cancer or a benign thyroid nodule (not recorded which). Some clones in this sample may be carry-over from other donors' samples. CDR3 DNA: TGCAGTGCTAGAGATCAGCATGAGCAGTTCTTC. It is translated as CSARDQHEQFF.